The 4 T cell receptor beta chains given below trace back to one sample, sequenced in a study of cytomegalovirus exposure and HLA in healthy donors. In the PCR, 60 Vbeta and 13 Jbeta primers were used. Profiling relied on immunoSEQ multiplex PCR, and the TCRdb table lists in-frame clones only, not all of them. The sample lists roughly 150,000 clones; about 80% were seen once. The specimen sequenced was PBMCs. The source of these receptors is a woman aged 35 to 49 in good health and CMV-seronegative.

The rearrangement uses TRBV9 and TRBJ1-4, with a weak D call TRBD1 (5 bases). The V and J ends lost 4 bases and 1 base respectively, with 11 bases between them. Germline values: CDR1 SGDLS, CDR2 YYNGEE. The CDR3 consists of 15 residues. The CDR3 spells CASSLGGGTNEKLFF. CDR3 sequence (DNA): TGTGCCAGCAGCCTCGGCGGGGGAACTAATGAAAAACTGTTTTTT.

Note on this clone: An end of the junction differs from the germline gene, which may be a read error. The gene calls are TRBV7-7 and TRBJ2-3; 8 bases align to TRBD2. This CDR3 has 16 residues. The germline gives CDR1 SSHAT, CDR2 FNYEAQ (reference sequence). The CDR3 DNA sequence: TGTGCTAGCAGCTTAGGCTCTAGCGGGAGCACAGATACGCAGTATTTT. Translation gives CASSLGSSGSTDTQYF. Full variable domain (outside the CDR3, taken from reference TRBV7-7 and TRBJ2-3): GAGVSQSPRYKVTKRGQDVTLRCDPISSHATLYWYQQALGQGPEFLTYFNYEAQPDKSGLPSDRFSAERPEGSISTLTIQRTEQRDSAMYRCASSLGSSGSTDTQYFGPGTRLTVL.

The chain has TRBV11-2 and TRBJ2-7; 7 bases agree with TRBD1. The trim removed 3 bases at V and 4 bases at J, leaving 9 bases unmatched. Germline CDR1 and CDR2: SGHAT and FQNNGV. The CDR3 covers 15 residues. The CDR3 DNA sequence: TGTGCCAGCAGCTTCCCGACAGGGAATGCTTACGAGCAGTACTTC. Amino acids: CASSFPTGNAYEQYF.

This clone appeared once. For the CDR3, the DNA is TGTGCTAGTGGACCAACAGGGAGTGGCTCCTACAATGAGCAGTTCTTC. This translates into CASGPTGSGSYNEQFF. The rearrangement joins TRBV12-5 to TRBJ2-1, with a weak D call TRBD1 (6 bases). The V end lost 6 bases, the J end lost 0 bases, and 15 bases lay between the germline ends. The CDR3 runs 16 residues. CDR1 is LGHNT, CDR2 FRNRAP, per germline.